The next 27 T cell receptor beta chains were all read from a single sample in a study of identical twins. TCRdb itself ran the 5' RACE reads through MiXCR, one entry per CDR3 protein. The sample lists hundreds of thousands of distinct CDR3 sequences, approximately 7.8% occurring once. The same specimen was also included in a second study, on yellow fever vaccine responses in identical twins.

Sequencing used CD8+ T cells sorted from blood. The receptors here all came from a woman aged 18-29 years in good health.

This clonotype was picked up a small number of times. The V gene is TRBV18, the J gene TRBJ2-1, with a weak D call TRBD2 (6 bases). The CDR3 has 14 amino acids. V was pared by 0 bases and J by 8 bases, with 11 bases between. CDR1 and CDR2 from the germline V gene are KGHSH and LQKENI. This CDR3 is CASSPPGREYEQFF. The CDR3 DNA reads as TGTGCCAGCTCACCACCCGGACGGGAGTATGAGCAGTTCTTC.

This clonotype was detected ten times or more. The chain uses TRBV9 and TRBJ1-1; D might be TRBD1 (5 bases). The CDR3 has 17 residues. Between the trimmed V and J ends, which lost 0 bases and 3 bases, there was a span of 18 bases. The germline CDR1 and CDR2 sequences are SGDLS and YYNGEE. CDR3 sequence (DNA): TGTGCCAGCAGCGTAGAGGCAGGGATGGAAATCGACACTGAAGCTTTCTTT. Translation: CASSVEAGMEIDTEAFF.

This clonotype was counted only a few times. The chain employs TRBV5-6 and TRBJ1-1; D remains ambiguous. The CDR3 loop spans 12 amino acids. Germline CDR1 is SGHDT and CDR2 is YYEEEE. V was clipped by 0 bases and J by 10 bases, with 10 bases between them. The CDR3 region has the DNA TGTGCCAGCAGCTTGGGAGGATCGGGAGCTTTCTTT. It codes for CASSLGGSGAFF. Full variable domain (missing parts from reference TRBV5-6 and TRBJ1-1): DAGVTQSPTHLIKTRGQQVTLRCSPKSGHDTVSWYQQALGQGPQFIFQYYEEEERQRGNFPDRFSGHQFPNYSSELNVNALLLGDSALYLCASSLGGSGAFFGQGTRLTVV.

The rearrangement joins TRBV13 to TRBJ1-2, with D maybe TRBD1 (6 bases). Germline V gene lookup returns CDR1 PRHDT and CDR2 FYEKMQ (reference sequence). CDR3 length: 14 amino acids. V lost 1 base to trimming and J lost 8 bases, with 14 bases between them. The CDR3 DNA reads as TGTGCCAGCAGCTTAGAGGGACATACGGAGGGCTACACCTTC. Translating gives CASSLEGHTEGYTF.

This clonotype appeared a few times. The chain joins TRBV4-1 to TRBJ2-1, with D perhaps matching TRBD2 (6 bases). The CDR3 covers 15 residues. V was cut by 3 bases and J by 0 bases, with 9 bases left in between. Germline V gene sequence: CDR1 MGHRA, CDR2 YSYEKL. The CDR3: CASSQSGGSYNEQFF. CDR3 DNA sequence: TGCGCCAGCAGCCAGTCCGGGGGCTCCTACAATGAGCAGTTCTTC.

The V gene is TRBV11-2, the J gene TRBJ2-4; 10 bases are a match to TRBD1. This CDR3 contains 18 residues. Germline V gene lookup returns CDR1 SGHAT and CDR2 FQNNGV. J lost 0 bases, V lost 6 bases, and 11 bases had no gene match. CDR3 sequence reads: CASRSGSRDRGAKNIQYF. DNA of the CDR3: TGTGCCAGCAGATCCGGATCTCGGGACAGGGGAGCCAAAAACATTCAGTACTTC.

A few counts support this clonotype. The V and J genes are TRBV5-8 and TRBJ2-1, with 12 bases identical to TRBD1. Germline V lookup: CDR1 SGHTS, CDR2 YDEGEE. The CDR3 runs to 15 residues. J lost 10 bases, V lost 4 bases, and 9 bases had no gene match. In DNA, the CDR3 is TGTGCCAGCAGCCTCAGAGGGACAGGGGGCAGGGAGCAGTTCTTC. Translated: CASSLRGTGGREQFF. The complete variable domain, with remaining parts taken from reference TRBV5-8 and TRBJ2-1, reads EAGVTQSPTHLIKTRGQQATLRCSPISGHTSVYWYQQALGLGLQFLLWYDEGEERNRGNFPPRFSGRQFPNYSSELNVNALELEDSALYLCASSLRGTGGREQFFGPGTRLTVL.

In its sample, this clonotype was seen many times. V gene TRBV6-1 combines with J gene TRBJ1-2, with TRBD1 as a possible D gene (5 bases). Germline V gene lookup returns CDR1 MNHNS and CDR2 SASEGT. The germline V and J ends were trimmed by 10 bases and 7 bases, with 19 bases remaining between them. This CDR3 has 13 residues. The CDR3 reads CATGTASYIGYTF. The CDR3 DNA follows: TGTGCCACTGGGACCGCCTCATATATTGGCTACACCTTC.

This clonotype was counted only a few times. CDR3 sequence reads: CASSSGLAREQYF. In DNA, the CDR3 is TGTGCCAGCAGTTCGGGACTAGCGCGGGAGCAGTACTTC. V gene TRBV12-3 or TRBV12-4 combines with J gene TRBJ2-7, with 10 nucleotides matching TRBD2. J lost 7 bases, V lost 4 bases, and 4 bases had no gene match. The CDR3 is 13 residues long.

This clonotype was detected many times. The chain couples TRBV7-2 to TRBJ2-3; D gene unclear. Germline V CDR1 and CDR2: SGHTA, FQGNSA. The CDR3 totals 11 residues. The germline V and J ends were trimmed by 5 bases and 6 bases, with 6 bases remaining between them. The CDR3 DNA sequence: TGTGCCAGCAGCATCCCTGATACGCAGTATTTT. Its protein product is CASSIPDTQYF.

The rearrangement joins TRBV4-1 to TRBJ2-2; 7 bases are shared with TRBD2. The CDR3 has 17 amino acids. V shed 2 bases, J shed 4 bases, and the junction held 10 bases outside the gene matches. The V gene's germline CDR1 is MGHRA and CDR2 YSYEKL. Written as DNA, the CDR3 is TGCGCCAGCAGCCAAACGAGGGCGGGAGTTCTCACCGGGGAGCTGTTTTTT. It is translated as CASSQTRAGVLTGELFF.

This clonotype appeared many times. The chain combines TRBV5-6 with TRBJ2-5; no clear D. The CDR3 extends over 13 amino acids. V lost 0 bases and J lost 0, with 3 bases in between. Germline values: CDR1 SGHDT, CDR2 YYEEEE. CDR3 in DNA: TGTGCCAGCAGCTTGGGAGACCAAGAGACCCAGTACTTC. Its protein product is CASSLGDQETQYF.

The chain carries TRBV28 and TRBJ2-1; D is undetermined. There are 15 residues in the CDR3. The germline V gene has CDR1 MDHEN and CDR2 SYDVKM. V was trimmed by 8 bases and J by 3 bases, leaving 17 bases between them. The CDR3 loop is CASQGRPVVYNEQFF. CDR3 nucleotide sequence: TGTGCCAGCCAAGGCCGCCCGGTTGTCTACAATGAGCAGTTCTTC.

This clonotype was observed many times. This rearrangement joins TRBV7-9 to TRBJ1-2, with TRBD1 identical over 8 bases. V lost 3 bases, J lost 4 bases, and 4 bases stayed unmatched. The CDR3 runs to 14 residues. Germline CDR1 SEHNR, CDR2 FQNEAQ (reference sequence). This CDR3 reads CASSFQGAGYGYTF. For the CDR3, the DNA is TGTGCCAGCAGCTTTCAGGGGGCGGGCTATGGCTACACCTTC.

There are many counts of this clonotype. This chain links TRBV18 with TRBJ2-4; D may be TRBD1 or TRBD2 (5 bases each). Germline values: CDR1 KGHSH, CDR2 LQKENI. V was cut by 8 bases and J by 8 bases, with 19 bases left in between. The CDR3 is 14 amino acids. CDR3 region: CASLTVGERDIQYF. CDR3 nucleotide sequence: TGTGCCAGCCTCACAGTGGGGGAAAGAGACATTCAGTACTTC.

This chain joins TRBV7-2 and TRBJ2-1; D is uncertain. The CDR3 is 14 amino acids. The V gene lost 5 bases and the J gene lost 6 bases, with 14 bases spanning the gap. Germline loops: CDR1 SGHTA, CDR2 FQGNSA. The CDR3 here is CASSTDASGNEQFF. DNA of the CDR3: TGTGCCAGCAGCACCGATGCGTCTGGCAATGAGCAGTTCTTC.

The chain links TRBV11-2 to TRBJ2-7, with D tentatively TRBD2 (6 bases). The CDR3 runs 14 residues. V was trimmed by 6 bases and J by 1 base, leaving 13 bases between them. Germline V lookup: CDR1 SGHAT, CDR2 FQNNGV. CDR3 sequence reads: CASSWASGSYEQYV. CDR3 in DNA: TGTGCCAGCAGTTGGGCCAGCGGGTCCTACGAGCAGTACGTC.

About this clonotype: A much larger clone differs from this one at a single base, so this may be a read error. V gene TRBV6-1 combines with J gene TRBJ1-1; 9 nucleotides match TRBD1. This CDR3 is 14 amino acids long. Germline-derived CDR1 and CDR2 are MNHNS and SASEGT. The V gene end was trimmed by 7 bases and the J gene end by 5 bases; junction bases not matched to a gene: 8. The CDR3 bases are TGTGCCAGCATTGTGGGACAGGGTTTTACTGAAGCTTTCTTT. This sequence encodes CASIVGQGFTEAFF.

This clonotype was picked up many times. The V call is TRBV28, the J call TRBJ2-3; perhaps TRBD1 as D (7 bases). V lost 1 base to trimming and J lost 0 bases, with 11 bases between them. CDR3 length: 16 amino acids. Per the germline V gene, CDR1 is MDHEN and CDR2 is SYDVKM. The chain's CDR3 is CASSLSPGGSTDTQYF. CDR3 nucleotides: TGTGCCAGCAGTTTATCCCCAGGGGGGAGCACAGATACGCAGTATTTT.

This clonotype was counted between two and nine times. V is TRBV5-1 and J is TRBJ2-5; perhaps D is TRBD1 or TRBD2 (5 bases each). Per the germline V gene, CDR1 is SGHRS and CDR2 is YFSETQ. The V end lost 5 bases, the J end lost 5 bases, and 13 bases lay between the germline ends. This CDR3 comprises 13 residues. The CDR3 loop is CASRQEAAETQYF. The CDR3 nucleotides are TGCGCCAGCAGACAGGAGGCGGCGGAGACCCAGTACTTC.

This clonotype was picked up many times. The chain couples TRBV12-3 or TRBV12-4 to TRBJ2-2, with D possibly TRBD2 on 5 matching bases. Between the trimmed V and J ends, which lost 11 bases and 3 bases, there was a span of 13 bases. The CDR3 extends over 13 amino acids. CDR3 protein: CAVGSGYTGELFF. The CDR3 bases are TGTGCCGTGGGGTCGGGATACACCGGGGAGCTGTTTTTT.

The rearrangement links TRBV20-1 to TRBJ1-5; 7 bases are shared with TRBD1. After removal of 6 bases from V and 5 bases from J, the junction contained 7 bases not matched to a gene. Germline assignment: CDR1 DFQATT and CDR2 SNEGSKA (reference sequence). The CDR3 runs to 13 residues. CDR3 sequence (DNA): TGCAGTGCCACCGACAGGGACGATCAGCCCCAGCATTTT. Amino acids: CSATDRDDQPQHF.

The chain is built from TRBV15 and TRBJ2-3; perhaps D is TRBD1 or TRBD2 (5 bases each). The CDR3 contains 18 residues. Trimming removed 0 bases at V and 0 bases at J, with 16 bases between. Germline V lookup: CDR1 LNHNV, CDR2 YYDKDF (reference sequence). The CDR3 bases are TGTGCCACCAGCAGAGATTTATTGAGGGGTCCTAGCACAGATACGCAGTATTTT. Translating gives CATSRDLLRGPSTDTQYF.

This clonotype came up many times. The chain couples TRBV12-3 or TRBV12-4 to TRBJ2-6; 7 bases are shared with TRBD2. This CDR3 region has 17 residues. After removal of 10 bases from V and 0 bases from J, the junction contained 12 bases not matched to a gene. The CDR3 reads CAIRAGKQSSGANVLTF. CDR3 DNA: TGTGCCATAAGAGCGGGAAAACAAAGCTCTGGGGCCAACGTCCTGACTTTC.

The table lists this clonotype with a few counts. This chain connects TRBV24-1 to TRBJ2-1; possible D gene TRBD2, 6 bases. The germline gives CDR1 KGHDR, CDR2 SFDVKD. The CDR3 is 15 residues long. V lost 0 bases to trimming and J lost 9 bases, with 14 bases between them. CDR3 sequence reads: CATSDLRRGGGEQFF. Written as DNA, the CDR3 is TGTGCCACCAGTGATTTGAGGCGGGGTGGGGGTGAGCAGTTCTTC.

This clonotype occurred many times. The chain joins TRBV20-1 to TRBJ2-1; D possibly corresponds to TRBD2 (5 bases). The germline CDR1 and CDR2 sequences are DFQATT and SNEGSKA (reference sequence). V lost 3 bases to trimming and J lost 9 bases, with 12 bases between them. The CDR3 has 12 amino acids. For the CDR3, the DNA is TGCAGTGCTAGTAGCGAGAGGGCTGAGCAGTTCTTC. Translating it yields CSASSERAEQFF.

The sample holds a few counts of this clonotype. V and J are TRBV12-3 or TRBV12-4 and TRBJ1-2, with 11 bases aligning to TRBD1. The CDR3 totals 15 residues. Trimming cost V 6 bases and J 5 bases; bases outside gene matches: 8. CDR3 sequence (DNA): TGTGCCAGCAGCCCCGGGACAGGGGGTCGGTATGGCTACACCTTC. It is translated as CASSPGTGGRYGYTF.